Reported below is one T cell receptor (beta chain). This clone was found a few times. What antigen it recognizes has not been identified. There are no base qualities to consult, and no much larger clone falls within one base. Whole blood was collected in K2EDTA tubes by collaborating institutions according to the institutions' own protocols. Collaborator samples were shipped for TCRbeta analysis as frozen whole blood, isolated PBMCs, or DNA extracted from either sample type. This record belongs to a study of blood T cell repertoires in COVID-19 (dated by TCRdb to the early 2020s). Describing the broader study: Samples covering the acute and convalescent phases of COVID-19 were provided by collaborators in the United States, Italy and Spain. The prospective study material was composed of cDNA or gDNA derived from T cells, B-cell-depleted T cells, or PBMCs. Deeply sampled blood TCRbeta repertoires from subjects exposed to, actively infected with, or recovered from COVID-19 were included in the dataset. A freely available public database, intended as a resource for researchers studying the immune response to SARS-CoV-2, is where the repertoires were released. The samples were drawn from the first 160 participants of the ongoing ImmuneRACE study and from under 1,500 subjects provided by 6 global collaborators. Nearly every sample came with metadata listing a de-identified subject ID, COVID-19 status, age in years and sex. Where HLA class I and class II types were available, the types were taken from metadata supplied by the sample provider, not from assay-based typing. On the study overall, not on this receptor specifically: The quantity of clinical and demographic metadata differed by source and by participant and was supplied without curation.

TCRbeta CDR3 regions were amplified from genomic DNA by means of the immunoSEQ Assay, a bias-controlled multiplex PCR. The paper's data handling went like this. Within the assay, amplification of reference gene primers was used to estimate how many nucleated cells each sample contained. To quantify the absolute abundance of each unique TCRbeta CDR3 rearrangement, sequence reads were collapsed and filtered. For each sample, productive Simpson clonality was calculated by taking the square root of Simpson's diversity index across productive rearrangements. TCRdb retrieved this table from immuneACCESS and kept in-frame rearrangements only. Not all clones are present; in checked studies, unresolved V genes account for under half, and no reason is known for the remainder. V and J calls and clone size are given by that table; D and trimming were obtained from the DNA. The sample includes 380,000 or so clones, with more than 70% observed a single time. The ten largest clones capture over 1% of the sample.

The CDR3 has 15 amino acids, counting the end cysteine and phenylalanine. Here the CDR3 DNA is all that survives: 45 bases in frame from base 1. Based on the germline V gene, the CDR1 and CDR2 sequences are KGHSH and LQKENI. Trimming removed 5 bases from V and 7 bases from J, leaving 15 bases between the germline ends. The sample consisted of peripheral blood. The chain joins TRBV18 to TRBJ1-6; there is no confident call for the D gene. The clonotype was recovered from a man between 35 and 55 years old with acute or convalescent COVID-19. The sequence in DNA is TGTGCCAGCTCAGAAACTAGGACCCAAAATTCACCCCTCCACTTT. This encodes CASSETRTQNSPLHF. When the CDR3 is completed using the reference TRBV18 and TRBJ1-6 genes on either side, the full variable domain is NAGVMQNPRHLVRRRGQEARLRCSPMKGHSHVYWYRQLPEEGLKFMVYLQKENIIDESGMPKERFSAEFPKEGPSILRIQQVVRGDSAAYFCASSETRTQNSPLHFGNGTRLTVT.